The rows below give T cell receptor beta chains drawn from one sample of a study of cytotoxic CD8 clonotypes in ibrutinib-treated CLL. Libraries were prepared by immunoSEQ multiplex PCR; TCRdb keeps only in-frame clonotypes and omits some of them. The table lists about 300,000 clones, about 64% of them singletons. The sequenced sample was PBMCs, obtained after 36 months of ibrutinib treatment. The receptors shown here come from a human donor with chronic lymphocytic leukemia. The CDR3 runs from the conserved cysteine through the conserved F or W. A D gene is named only where the DNA matches it firmly.

v_gene	d_gene	j_gene	CDR3aa	CDR3nt
TRBV29-1	-	TRBJ2-7	CSVQGSNYEQYF	TGCAGCGTTCAGGGTTCCAACTACGAGCAGTACTTC
TRBV27	-	TRBJ2-7	CASRQHPSYEQYF	TGTGCCAGCAGGCAACATCCATCCTACGAGCAGTACTTC
TRBV2	-	TRBJ2-5	CASSRMGRPLQETQYF	TGTGCCAGCAGTCGAATGGGACGCCCTTTACAAGAGACCCAGTACTTC
TRBV7-2	TRBD1	TRBJ2-7	CASSLGTGGPYEQYF	TGTGCCAGCAGCTTAGGGACAGGGGGACCCTACGAGCAGTACTTC
TRBV28	TRBD2	TRBJ2-2	CASRLLAGDTGELFF	TGTGCCAGCAGGCTACTAGCGGGAGACACCGGGGAGCTGTTTTTT
TRBV10-3	-	TRBJ2-5	CAISEPNRWRGSSWETQYF	TGTGCCATCAGTGAACCCAATCGGTGGCGGGGCAGTTCTTGGGAGACCCAGTACTTC
TRBV4-2	TRBD2	TRBJ2-3	CASSQIILAGVRSDTQYF	TGTGCCAGCAGCCAGATTATATTAGCGGGAGTTAGGTCAGATACGCAGTATTTT
TRBV29-1	-	TRBJ1-2	CSVEEDGYTF	TGCAGCGTTGAGGAAGATGGCTACACCTTC
TRBV7-8	-	TRBJ2-7	CASSSSGGYEQYF	TGTGCCAGCAGCTCCAGCGGTGGGTACGAGCAGTACTTC
TRBV15	-	TRBJ1-5	CATSRGQEDNQPQHF	TGTGCCACCAGCAGAGGACAGGAGGACAATCAGCCCCAGCATTTT
TRBV25-1	-	TRBJ2-6	CASRPRQGRDSGANVLTF	TGTGCCAGCAGGCCCCGGCAGGGGAGGGACTCTGGGGCCAACGTCCTGACTTTC
TRBV2	TRBD2	TRBJ2-7	CASRGTSGGTYEQYF	TGTGCCAGCAGAGGAACTAGCGGGGGAACCTACGAGCAGTACTTC
TRBV4-3	-	TRBJ2-5	CASSQGYGGETQYF	TGCGCCAGCAGCCAAGGATATGGGGGAGAGACCCAGTACTTC
TRBV7-3	-	TRBJ2-2	CASSPFSGFSKNTGELFF	TGTGCCAGCAGCCCCTTCTCGGGATTTTCGAAGAACACCGGGGAGCTGTTTTTT
TRBV18	-	TRBJ1-5	CASSPSQGYSNQPQHF	TGTGCCAGCTCACCATCACAGGGTTATAGCAATCAGCCCCAGCATTTT
TRBV4-1	TRBD1	TRBJ2-1	CASSPDRGRYNEQFF	TGCGCCAGCAGCCCGGACAGGGGTCGTTACAATGAGCAGTTCTTC
TRBV12-5	-	TRBJ2-2	CASGHQDSNTGELFF	TGTGCTAGTGGTCACCAGGACTCGAACACCGGGGAGCTGTTTTTT
TRBV7-9	-	TRBJ2-5	CASSLVAPKTQYF	TGTGCCAGCAGCTTAGTAGCCCCGAAGACCCAGTACTTC
TRBV18	TRBD1	TRBJ1-1	CASSLLQGVNTEAFF	TGTGCCAGCTCACTCCTACAGGGGGTGAACACTGAAGCTTTCTTT
TRBV18	TRBD2	TRBJ2-5	CASRLAGVGETQYF	TGTGCCAGCAGACTAGCGGGAGTTGGCGAGACCCAGTACTTC
TRBV5-1	-	TRBJ2-6	CASSLRDSLANVLTF	TGCGCCAGCAGCTTGCGGGACTCCTTGGCCAACGTCCTGACTTTC
TRBV27	-	TRBJ2-3	CASSFGSGRTDTQYF	TGTGCCAGCAGTTTCGGGTCAGGGCGCACAGATACGCAGTATTTT